This T cell receptor beta chain was recovered during a study of naive and memory T cell subsets. Overall study findings and caveats: This RNA-based method may be sensitive to activation-related transcript changes.

To note about this clonotype: Its antigen is currently unknown.

Reverse transcription of blood and skin TCR RNA was primed at alpha and beta constant regions. Amplification of ligated cDNA took four PCR rounds with SP2 and nested alpha and beta constant primers. In TCRdb, the 5' RACE reads were re-called with MiXCR into one record per CDR3 protein. The sample includes tens of thousands of distinct CDR3 sequences, 4% to 4.5% seen only once; the top ten take 7.8%. The germline CDR1 and CDR2 sequences are PRHDT and FYEKMQ (reference sequence). Trimming stripped 8 bases from V and 6 bases from J, with 20 bases between. This CDR3 has 14 residues. Adult healthy volunteers gave 2.5 ml peripheral blood for whole-blood RNA. The library had UMIs added by 3' ligation of an oligonucleotide to TCR cDNA.

The TCR comes from a male donor in good health. The chain links TRBV13 to TRBJ2-7, with D possibly matching TRBD1 (8 bases). The CDR3 nucleotides read TGTGCCAGCCACGCCACAGGGGGGGTCGCCGAGCAGTACTTC. Translated, it gives CASHATGGVAEQYF.